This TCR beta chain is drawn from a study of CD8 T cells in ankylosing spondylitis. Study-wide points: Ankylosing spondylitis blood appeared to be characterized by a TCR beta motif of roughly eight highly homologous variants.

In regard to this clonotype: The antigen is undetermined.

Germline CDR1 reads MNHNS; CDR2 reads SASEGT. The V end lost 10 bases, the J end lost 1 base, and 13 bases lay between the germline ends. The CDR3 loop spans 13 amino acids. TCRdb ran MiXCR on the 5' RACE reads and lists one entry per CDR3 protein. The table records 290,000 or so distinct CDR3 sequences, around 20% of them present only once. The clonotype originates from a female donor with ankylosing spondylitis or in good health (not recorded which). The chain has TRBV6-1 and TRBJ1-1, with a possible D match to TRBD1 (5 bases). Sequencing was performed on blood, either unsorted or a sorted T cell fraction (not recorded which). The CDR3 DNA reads TGTGCCACGCGGGGACCGTGGAACACTGAAGCTTTCTTT. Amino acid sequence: CATRGPWNTEAFF.